This T cell receptor beta chain came from a study of blood T cells in healthy people across ages. Whole-study results and caveats: Age advanced and TCR beta diversity per million T cells fell, roughly linearly.

Details on this clonotype: Its specificity is unknown.

Each sample provided at least 5.5 micrograms of extracted total RNA. A second about 6 to 12 cycle PCR used barcoded and J-beta primers. Via MiXCR, TCRdb re-called the 5' RACE reads, giving one row per CDR3 protein. Of 1.2 million to 1.5 million distinct CDR3 sequences listed, roughly 45% are singletons. Sequencing was done on a sample of blood. The sequence was collected from a woman aged 18-29 years in good health.

In DNA, the CDR3 is TGTGCCAGCAAGGACCGAGATAATTCACCCCTCCACTTT. Its protein product is CASKDRDNSPLHF. V gene TRBV6-5 combines with J gene TRBJ1-6; D not resolved. Trimming shortened V by 7 bases and J by 5 bases, and 9 bases separated the two germline ends. Germline V gives CDR1 MNHEY, CDR2 SVGAGI. This CDR3 spans 13 amino acids.